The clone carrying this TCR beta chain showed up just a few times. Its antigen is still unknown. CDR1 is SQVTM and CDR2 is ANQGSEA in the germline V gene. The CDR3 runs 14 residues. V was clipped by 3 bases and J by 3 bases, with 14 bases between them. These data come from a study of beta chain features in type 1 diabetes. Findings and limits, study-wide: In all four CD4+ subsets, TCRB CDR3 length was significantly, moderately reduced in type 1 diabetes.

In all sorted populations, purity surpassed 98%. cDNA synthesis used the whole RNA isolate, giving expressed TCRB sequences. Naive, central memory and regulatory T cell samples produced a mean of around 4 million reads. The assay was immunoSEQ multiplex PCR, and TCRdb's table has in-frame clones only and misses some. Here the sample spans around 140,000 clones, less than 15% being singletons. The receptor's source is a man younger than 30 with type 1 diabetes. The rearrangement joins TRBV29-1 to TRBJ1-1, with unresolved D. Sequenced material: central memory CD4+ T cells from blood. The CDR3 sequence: CSVDDGLGYTEAFF. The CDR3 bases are TGCAGCGTTGATGACGGTCTAGGGTACACTGAAGCTTTCTTT.